This TCR beta chain was found in a study of T cell changes during pregnancy in multiple sclerosis. Measured with immunoSEQ multiplex PCR; TCRdb has only the in-frame clones, and not every one. The table has 100,000 or so clones, around 90% seen once. The CDR3 runs to 17 residues. Germline lookup yields CDR1 SGHDT and CDR2 YYEEEE. Losses at the gene ends were 4 bases for V and 0 bases for J; bases not matched to a gene: 6. The sequencing here drew on peripheral blood, taken in the second trimester of pregnancy. The V gene is TRBV5-6, the J gene TRBJ1-6, with 8 positions matching TRBD1. This TCR was recovered from a female donor with multiple sclerosis, enrolled in a pregnancy study. The DNA for the CDR3 is TGTGCCAGCAGCCGTCGACAGGGGAGCTCCTATAATTCACCCCTCCACTTT. Its protein product is CASSRRQGSSYNSPLHF.